A single sample is the source of the 8 T cell receptor beta chains below, sequenced in a study of low-dose radiotherapy and immunotherapy resistance in tumors. As to time point: before trial treatment. Alpha- and beta-chain coverage of first-strand cDNA came from TRAV- and TRBV-specific primers. Amplification of TCRs used a constant-region primer and V-primer adapter for roughly 22 PCR cycles. TCRdb re-called the reads through MiXCR, storing one row per CDR3 protein. This table has around 64,000 distinct CDR3 sequences, about a quarter appearing once. Specimen: PBMCs, collected before treatment. Source of these receptors: a male donor with rectosigmoid adenocarcinoma.

The chain joins TRBV7-9 to TRBJ2-1; D uncertain. The CDR3 consists of 15 residues. CDR1 is SEHNR, CDR2 FQNEAQ, per germline (reference sequence). Between the trimmed V and J ends, which lost 5 bases and 4 bases, there was a span of 15 bases. The CDR3 sequence: CASSAPGPTYNEQFF. CDR3 nucleotide sequence: TGTGCCAGCAGCGCCCCGGGTCCGACATACAATGAGCAGTTCTTC.

This clonotype came up many times. The V and J genes are TRBV6-2 or TRBV6-3 and TRBJ2-4; D unresolved. Germline CDR1 is MNHEY and CDR2 is SVGEGT. The CDR3 is 15 amino acids. The V end lost 4 bases, the J end lost 0 bases, and 10 bases lay between the germline ends. The CDR3 is CASSSLGLAKNIQYF. The CDR3 DNA follows: TGTGCCAGCAGTTCACTGGGCTTAGCCAAAAACATTCAGTACTTC.

This rearrangement joins TRBV4-3 to TRBJ2-4; 9 bases match TRBD1. Germline CDR1 is LGHNA and CDR2 is YSLEER. Germline trimming cut 4 bases from V and 6 bases from J; bases unmatched to any gene: 10. The CDR3 consists of 16 residues. The CDR3 region is CASSPRQGEVGNIQYF. The CDR3 bases are TGCGCCAGCAGCCCGAGACAGGGGGAGGTAGGAAACATTCAGTACTTC.

This clonotype was observed at least ten times. The chain is built from TRBV6-5 and TRBJ2-7; possible D gene TRBD2, 5 bases. Trimming stripped 0 bases from V and 2 bases from J, with 11 bases between. The CDR3 covers 15 residues. CDR1 and CDR2 from the germline V gene are MNHEY and SVGAGI. As DNA, the CDR3 is TGTGCCAGCAGTTACTCGAGTCTAGCCCCCTACGAGCAGTACTTC. Translation: CASSYSSLAPYEQYF.

V usage is TRBV27 and J usage is TRBJ2-5; 8 bases are shared with TRBD2. Germline lookup yields CDR1 MNHEY and CDR2 SMNVEV (reference sequence). The CDR3 totals 15 residues. The V gene end was trimmed by 7 bases and the J gene end by 2 bases; junction bases not matched to a gene: 9. Written as DNA, the CDR3 is TGTGCCAGCAAAATACTAGCGGCACGACAAGAGACCCAGTACTTC. This codes for CASKILAARQETQYF.

The chain links TRBV5-3 to TRBJ1-2; D might be TRBD1 (5 bases). TRBV5-3 is an ORF, with its function uncertain. The CDR3 spans 13 residues. The V end lost 8 bases, the J end lost 0 bases, and 11 bases lay between the germline ends. This CDR3 reads CASSRESNYGYTF. DNA for the CDR3: TGTGCCAGCAGCAGGGAATCTAACTATGGCTACACCTTC.

The J gene is TRBJ2-1, the V gene TRBV15; D unclear. V was pared by 1 base and J by 0 bases, with 4 bases between. The CDR3 is 14 amino acids. CDR1 and CDR2 from the germline V gene are LNHNV and YYDKDF (reference sequence). CDR3 coding DNA: TGTGCCACCAGCAGAGCGGACTCCTACAATGAGCAGTTCTTC. This codes for CATSRADSYNEQFF.

This clonotype was recorded many times. The genes are TRBV28 and TRBJ2-4; 9 positions match TRBD1. This CDR3 is built from 14 residues. Looked up from germline, CDR1 is MDHEN and CDR2 is SYDVKM. The J segment lost 6 bases and the V segment lost 1 base, leaving 1 base of the junction unmatched. CDR3 amino acids: CASSLSQGANIQYF. The CDR3 bases are TGTGCCAGCAGTTTATCACAGGGGGCAAACATTCAGTACTTC.